This T cell receptor (beta chain) derives from a study of cytomegalovirus exposure and HLA in healthy donors. The V gene's germline CDR1 is SEHNR and CDR2 FQNEAQ (reference sequence). V lost 5 bases and J 4 bases, leaving 17 bases between the germline ends. The CDR3 contains 15 residues. This clone turned up a few times. In the PCR, 60 Vbeta and 13 Jbeta primers were used. Clones were read by immunoSEQ multiplex PCR, and TCRdb kept only the in-frame ones, dropping some. This repertoire shows tens of thousands of clones, 70% to 90% found once; its top ten account for roughly 10%. J is TRBJ1-1 and V is TRBV7-9; perhaps TRBD1 as D (6 bases). Sequencing used PBMCs. This sequence was found in a woman between 40 and 55 years old in good health and CMV-seropositive. CDR3 coding DNA: TGTGCCAGCAGCCCAGAAGGCTTACAGGGCACTGAAGCTTTCTTT. It specifies CASSPEGLQGTEAFF.